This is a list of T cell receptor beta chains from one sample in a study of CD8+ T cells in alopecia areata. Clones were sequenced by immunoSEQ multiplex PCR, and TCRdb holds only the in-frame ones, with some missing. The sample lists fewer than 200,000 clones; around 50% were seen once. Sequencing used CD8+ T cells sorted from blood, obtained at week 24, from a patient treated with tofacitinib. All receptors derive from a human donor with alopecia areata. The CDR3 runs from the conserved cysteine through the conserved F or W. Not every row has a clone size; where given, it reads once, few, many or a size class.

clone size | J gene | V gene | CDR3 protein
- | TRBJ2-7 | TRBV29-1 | CSGLGGSYEQYF
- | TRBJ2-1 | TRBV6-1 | CASSEAREVWAGGYNEQFF
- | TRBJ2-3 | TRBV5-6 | CASSLAGQGLADTQYF
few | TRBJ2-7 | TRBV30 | CAWSLGQGGYEQYF
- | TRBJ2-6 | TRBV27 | CASSTLGANVLTF
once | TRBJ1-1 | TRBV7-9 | CASSNPTEAFF
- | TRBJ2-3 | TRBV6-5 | CASMKLRGPDTQYF
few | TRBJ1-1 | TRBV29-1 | CSVAGQGATDTEAFF
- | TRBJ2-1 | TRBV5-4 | CASTFDSRKDEQFF
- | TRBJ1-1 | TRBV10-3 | CAISESGDTLNTEAFF
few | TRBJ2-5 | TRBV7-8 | CASSLAPSGFIQETQYF
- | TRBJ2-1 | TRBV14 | CASSQVPRDEQFF
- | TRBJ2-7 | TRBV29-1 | CSVAGTLSYEQYF
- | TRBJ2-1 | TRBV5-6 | CASSLVTSGGYNEQFF
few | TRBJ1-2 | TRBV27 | CASSLSRFYGYTF
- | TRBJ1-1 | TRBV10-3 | CAIKIGLRGAANTEAFF
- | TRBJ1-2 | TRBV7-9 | CASSLDGVRGYTF
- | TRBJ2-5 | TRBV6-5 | CASSEGGETQYF
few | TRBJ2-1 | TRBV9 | CASSVGKGEQFF
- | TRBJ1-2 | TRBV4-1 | CASSQASGNNYGYTF